The present TCR beta chain was sequenced within a study of T cell responses to AZD1222 COVID-19 vaccine. Whole-study findings and limits: Reports say nearly half of spike-specific TCRs go after unmutated variant regions. Repertoires were obtained only post-peak T cell response. Clonal diversity was possibly underestimated; the donors were predominantly white British and more often female. Spike regions recognized by vaccine-associated CD4 TCRs spanned the protein, led by 160-218 and 743-854.

Clones were sequenced by immunoSEQ multiplex PCR, and TCRdb holds only the in-frame ones, with some missing. Of about 110,000 clones listed, 88% are singletons. The CDR3 consists of 15 residues. The germline gives CDR1 MGHRA, CDR2 YSYEKL. With 7 bases removed from V and 5 bases from J, the gap between germline ends came to 20 bases. This clone ranks as large. Antigen unknown. The material was peripheral blood, obtained on day 0 of MenACWY control vaccination. The receptor was isolated from an adult in good health. The J gene is TRBJ2-5, the V gene TRBV4-1, with D perhaps given as TRBD1 or TRBD2 (5 bases each). CDR3 in DNA: TGCGCCAGCACCCCCACCGGGGACCCGCGGGAGACCCAGTACTTC. Translation gives CASTPTGDPRETQYF.